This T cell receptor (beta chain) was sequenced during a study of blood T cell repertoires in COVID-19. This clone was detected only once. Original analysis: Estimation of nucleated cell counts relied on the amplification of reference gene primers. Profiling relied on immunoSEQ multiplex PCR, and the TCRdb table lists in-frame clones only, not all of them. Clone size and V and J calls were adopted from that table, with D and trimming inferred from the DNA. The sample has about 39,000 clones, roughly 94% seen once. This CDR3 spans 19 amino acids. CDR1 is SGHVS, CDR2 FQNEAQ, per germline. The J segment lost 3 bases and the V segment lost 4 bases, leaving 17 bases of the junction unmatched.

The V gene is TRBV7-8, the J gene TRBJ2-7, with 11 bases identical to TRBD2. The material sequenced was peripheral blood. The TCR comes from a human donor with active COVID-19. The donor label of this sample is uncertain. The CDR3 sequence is CASSSGLAGSVIGVYEQYF. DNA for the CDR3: TGTGCCAGCAGCTCCGGACTAGCGGGCAGCGTCATAGGGGTCTACGAGCAGTACTTC.